The 28 T cell receptor beta chains below were found in one sample sequenced in a study of T-cell memory formation after mild COVID-19. TCRdb used MiXCR to reprocess the 5' RACE reads, holding one entry per CDR3 protein. The repertoire holds around 120,000 distinct CDR3 sequences, with about a sixth as singletons. The sample taken for sequencing was PBMCs or a T cell subset sorted from them (not recorded which). These receptors all come from an adult woman who had mild COVID-19 (a few samples of this study predate the infection). Cell type and time point are not known.

The chain couples TRBV12-3 or TRBV12-4 to TRBJ1-1; D unclear. There are 13 residues in the CDR3. The germline V and J ends were trimmed by 5 bases and 4 bases, with 11 bases remaining between them. In DNA, the CDR3 is TGTGCCAGCAGTCCCGCGGGGATCACTGAAGCTTTCTTT. Translating gives CASSPAGITEAFF.

This clonotype was picked up many times. V is TRBV9 and J is TRBJ2-5; 8 positions agree with TRBD2. After removal of 3 bases from V and 1 base from J, the junction contained 8 bases not matched to a gene. The CDR3 covers 16 residues. Germline CDR1 and CDR2: SGDLS and YYNGEE. CDR3 nucleotides: TGTGCCAGCAGCGGAACCGGGACTAGTCTCCAAGAGACCCAGTACTTC. This translates into CASSGTGTSLQETQYF.

The chain joins TRBV30 to TRBJ1-4; D gene uncertain. This CDR3 region has 14 residues. Between the trimmed V and J ends, which lost 0 bases and 8 bases, there was a span of 13 bases. CDR1 GTSNPN and CDR2 SVGIG come from the germline V gene (reference sequence). The CDR3 here is CAWSVRGVREKLFF. DNA of the CDR3: TGTGCCTGGAGTGTCCGGGGAGTTCGGGAAAAACTGTTTTTT.

This clonotype was counted a few times. The chain joins TRBV12-3 or TRBV12-4 to TRBJ2-5; 9 bases are shared with TRBD1. With V trimmed by 1 base and J by 1 base, 4 bases remained unmatched. The CDR3 has 16 residues. The chain's CDR3 is CASSLVQGALQETQYF. In DNA, the CDR3 is TGTGCCAGCAGTTTAGTACAGGGGGCCCTCCAAGAGACCCAGTACTTC.

Only a few counts were recorded for this clonotype. V gene TRBV2 combines with J gene TRBJ2-7; 7 bases agree with TRBD1. V shed 8 bases, J shed 0 bases, and the junction held 7 bases outside the gene matches. The CDR3 length is 14 residues. The germline V gene encodes CDR1 SNHLY and CDR2 FYNNEI. CDR3 sequence reads: CASRDRVSSYEQYF. The DNA of the CDR3 is TGTGCCAGCCGCGACAGGGTGTCCTCCTACGAGCAGTACTTC.

This clonotype was recorded a few times. This chain connects TRBV29-1 to TRBJ2-1; 9 nucleotides line up with TRBD1. Germline CDR1 and CDR2: SQVTM and ANQGSEA. The CDR3 is 12 amino acids. Unmatched junction bases numbered 6, after V lost 3 bases and J lost 12 bases. The CDR3 nucleotides are TGCAGCGTTGAGGGGGGACAGGGCGTGCAGTTCTTC. It translates to CSVEGGQGVQFF.

The chain has TRBV12-3 or TRBV12-4 and TRBJ1-1, with 7 bases that match TRBD1. There are 14 residues in the CDR3. The V gene end was trimmed by 5 bases and the J gene end by 0 bases; junction bases not matched to a gene: 3. The CDR3 DNA reads TGTGCCAGCAGTCGAGGGGGCCTGAACACTGAAGCTTTCTTT. Translation: CASSRGGLNTEAFF.

This rearrangement joins TRBV15 to TRBJ2-3, with TRBD2 as a possible D gene (6 bases). CDR1 and CDR2 (germline): LNHNV, YYDKDF (reference sequence). This CDR3 is 16 amino acids long. V was pared by 2 bases and J by 2 bases, with 14 bases between. The CDR3, as DNA: TGTGCCACCAGCAGACCCTTTAGCGGCTCCACAGATACGCAGTATTTT. Translated, it gives CATSRPFSGSTDTQYF.

At least ten counts were recorded for this clonotype. The rearrangement uses TRBV7-2 and TRBJ2-1; 12 nucleotides agree with TRBD2. V shed 4 bases, J shed 8 bases, and the junction held 21 bases outside the gene matches. The CDR3 runs to 20 residues. Germline CDR1 and CDR2: SGHTA and FQGNSA. In DNA, the CDR3 is TGTGCCAGCAGCTCCCGCCCGGCCTCTAGCGGGAGGGCCGGTTATGATGAGCAGTTCTTC. Its protein is CASSSRPASSGRAGYDEQFF.

This chain links TRBV4-1 with TRBJ1-6; D unresolved. The CDR3 is made up of 16 amino acids. Germline assignment: CDR1 MGHRA and CDR2 YSYEKL. Between the trimmed V and J ends, which lost 4 bases and 8 bases, there was a span of 18 bases. The CDR3 DNA reads TGCGCCAGCAGCCCCAATTTGGCCGAGGGCCATTCACCCCTCCACTTT. Translation: CASSPNLAEGHSPLHF.

This clonotype was recorded at least ten times. The J gene is TRBJ2-7, the V gene TRBV5-6; tentatively, D is TRBD1 (5 bases). The V gene lost 0 bases and the J gene lost 2 bases, with 18 bases spanning the gap. The germline V gene has CDR1 SGHDT and CDR2 YYEEEE. CDR3 length: 17 amino acids. CDR3 bases: TGTGCCAGCAGCTTGGTGTTTGACAGTCAAAGGACCTACGAGCAGTACTTC. Residues: CASSLVFDSQRTYEQYF.

This clonotype was counted only a few times. The CDR3 nucleotides are TGTGCCAGCAGCCCCTCGCCCCAGGGGTATGGCTACACCTTC. Amino acid sequence: CASSPSPQGYGYTF. The rearrangement joins TRBV7-2 to TRBJ1-2, with D maybe TRBD1 (6 bases). The CDR3 totals 14 residues. Germline loops: CDR1 SGHTA, CDR2 FQGNSA. V lost 5 bases, J lost 5 bases, and 15 bases lay in between.

This chain uses TRBV6-5 with TRBJ1-1; D might be TRBD1 (5 bases). Trimming took 7 bases from V and 8 from J, leaving 20 bases between them. The CDR3 loop spans 14 amino acids. Germline V gene sequence: CDR1 MNHEY, CDR2 SVGAGI. The CDR3 sequence: CASNQGLRSGEAFF. CDR3 DNA sequence: TGTGCCAGCAACCAGGGACTGCGATCTGGGGAAGCTTTCTTT.

This chain joins TRBV10-3 and TRBJ1-2, with D tentatively TRBD1 (5 bases). CDR3 length equals 16 residues. Germline CDR1 and CDR2: ENHRY and SYGVKD. V was shortened by 3 bases and J by 8 bases, with 22 bases between the two germline ends. This chain's CDR3 is CAISEVGSRVELGYTF. DNA of the CDR3: TGTGCCATCAGTGAAGTGGGATCCAGGGTGGAATTGGGCTACACCTTC.

This clonotype has only a few counts. The V call is TRBV20-1, the J call TRBJ1-2; D perhaps matches TRBD1 (6 bases). This CDR3 is built from 14 residues. Germline loops: CDR1 DFQATT, CDR2 SNEGSKA (reference sequence). Trimming shortened V by 5 bases and J by 6 bases, and 19 bases separated the two germline ends. The CDR3 region has the DNA TGCAGTGCTTCTCTCTCTTCACAGGGCCATGGCTACACCTTC. This encodes CSASLSSQGHGYTF.

This clonotype was picked up a small number of times. The chain employs TRBV4-1 and TRBJ1-1; D not resolved. Trimming cost V 3 bases and J 0 bases, with 8 bases left between them. The V gene's germline CDR1 is MGHRA and CDR2 YSYEKL. This CDR3 is 14 amino acids long. CDR3 residues: CASSQHSVNTEAFF. The CDR3 DNA sequence: TGCGCCAGCAGCCAGCATTCAGTGAACACTGAAGCTTTCTTT.

This clonotype has only a few counts. The V gene is TRBV11-2, the J gene TRBJ2-2; D ambiguous. The CDR3 is 12 amino acids. Germline V gene sequence: CDR1 SGHAT, CDR2 FQNNGV. Trimming cost V 4 bases and J 6 bases, with 6 bases left between them. In DNA, the CDR3 is TGTGCCAGCAGCTCTGTCCCCGGGGAGCTGTTTTTT. Its protein product is CASSSVPGELFF.

J is TRBJ2-3 and V is TRBV20-1; 8 nucleotides align to TRBD2. This CDR3 has 14 amino acids. From germline, CDR1 is DFQATT and CDR2 SNEGSKA (reference sequence). CDR3 DNA: TGCAGGGGGGGACAAGCGGGAGTCACAGATACGCAGTATTTT. Protein: CRGGQAGVTDTQYF.

This clonotype was recorded once. Given a much more abundant clone one base away, this may be a read error. The J gene is TRBJ2-6, the V gene TRBV4-1; D gene unclear. This CDR3 contains 13 residues. V was clipped by 6 bases and J by 0 bases, with 3 bases between them. The V gene's germline CDR1 is MGHRA and CDR2 YSYEKL. DNA of the CDR3: TGCGCCAGCAGTCACTCTGGGGCCAACGTCCTGACTTTC. Translated: CASSHSGANVLTF.

The chain couples TRBV4-2 to TRBJ1-2; D is undetermined. In germline, CDR1 is LGHNA, CDR2 YNFKEQ. This CDR3 region has 14 residues. Trimming removed 3 bases from V and 5 bases from J, with 13 bases in between. The CDR3 protein is CASSHLDATYGYTF. CDR3 DNA: TGTGCCAGCAGCCATTTGGACGCAACTTATGGCTACACCTTC.

This clonotype was seen more than once but under ten times. CDR3 residues: CASGSRGNFHTQYF. The CDR3 DNA sequence: TGTGCCAGCGGGAGTAGGGGGAACTTCCATACGCAGTATTTT. This chain links TRBV12-3 or TRBV12-4 with TRBJ2-3; TRBD1 might be the D (6 bases). The CDR3 length is 14 residues. Trimming stripped 8 bases from V and 7 bases from J, with 19 bases between.

Only a few counts were recorded for this clonotype. V and J are TRBV19 and TRBJ2-3; TRBD1 might be the D (6 bases). V lost 6 bases to trimming and J lost 3 bases, with 16 bases between them. Germline V gene sequence: CDR1 LNHDA, CDR2 SQIVND (reference sequence). The CDR3 is 15 amino acids. The CDR3 DNA sequence: TGTGCCAGTAGCCAACAGGGTACCCGGACAGATACGCAGTATTTT. This encodes CASSQQGTRTDTQYF.

This clonotype was observed a few times. The chain combines TRBV29-1 with TRBJ2-3, with a possible D match to TRBD1 (6 bases). CDR3 length: 17 residues. Trimming took 1 base from V and 1 from J, leaving 18 bases between them. Germline CDR1 SQVTM, CDR2 ANQGSEA. The CDR3 loop reads CSVEGTAGGGGTDTQYF. The CDR3 nucleotides are TGCAGCGTTGAAGGAACTGCTGGGGGCGGAGGCACAGATACGCAGTATTTT.

This clonotype occurred a few times. This chain connects TRBV5-1 to TRBJ2-7; D is possibly TRBD1 (5 bases). Looked up from germline, CDR1 is SGHRS and CDR2 is YFSETQ. The V gene lost 4 bases and the J gene lost 6 bases, with 11 bases spanning the gap. There are 12 residues in the CDR3. The CDR3 DNA reads as TGCGCCAGCAGCGATGGACAATCCGAGCAGTACTTC. Translation: CASSDGQSEQYF. Full variable domain (missing parts from reference TRBV5-1 and TRBJ2-7): KAGVTQTPRYLIKTRGQQVTLSCSPISGHRSVSWYQQTPGQGLQFLFEYFSETQRNKGNFPGRFSGRQFSNSRSEMNVSTLELGDSALYLCASSDGQSEQYFGPGTRLTVT.

This chain links TRBV5-1 with TRBJ2-3, with TRBD2 matching over 7 bases. This CDR3 is 15 amino acids long. The germline V gene encodes CDR1 SGHRS and CDR2 YFSETQ. V was clipped by 5 bases and J by 1 base; unmatched bases: 7. CDR3 nucleotide sequence: TGCGCCAGCAGGTTGTCGCTAGCGGGCACAGATACGCAGTATTTT. Translation gives CASRLSLAGTDTQYF.

V usage is TRBV12-3 or TRBV12-4 and J usage is TRBJ1-6; D not certain. Deletions cut 5 bases from V and 0 bases from J, with 8 bases between. The CDR3 length is 15 residues. This CDR3 is CASSRTASYNSPLHF. The DNA for the CDR3 is TGTGCCAGCAGTCGGACGGCCTCCTATAATTCACCCCTCCACTTT.

The chain employs TRBV4-1 and TRBJ1-5; D remains ambiguous. V lost 1 base, J lost 3 bases, and 7 bases lay in between. The CDR3 is 14 amino acids. The germline V gene has CDR1 MGHRA and CDR2 YSYEKL. CDR3 DNA: TGCGCCAGCAGCCAAGCCGGTGTCAATCAGCCCCAGCATTTT. Its protein product is CASSQAGVNQPQHF.

This clonotype was recorded a few times. V and J are TRBV6-5 and TRBJ1-6, with 9 positions matching TRBD1. V gave up 6 bases and J gave up 0 bases; unmatched junction bases: 9. Germline V lookup: CDR1 MNHEY, CDR2 SVGAGI. CDR3 length equals 18 residues. The CDR3 DNA is TGTGCCAGCAGCCTCCGGGACAGGGTACGCTCCTATAATTCACCCCTCCACTTT. Amino acids: CASSLRDRVRSYNSPLHF.